Below are 30 T cell receptor beta chains sequenced from a single sample in a study of blood T cell repertoires in COVID-19. Sequencing was performed with immunoSEQ multiplex PCR; in TCRdb, only in-frame clones are kept and a portion is missing. The sample consists of around 320,000 clones, roughly 85% of them appearing once. Sequenced: peripheral blood. These receptors were taken from a human donor in a cohort sampled during active COVID-19.

The chain joins TRBV29-1 to TRBJ2-7, with unresolved D. Trimming removed 4 bases at V and 0 bases at J, with 10 bases between. CDR3 size: 13 residues. The germline V gene encodes CDR1 SQVTM and CDR2 ANQGSEA. The CDR3 region is CSVARLNSYEQYF. DNA of the CDR3: TGCAGCGTTGCCAGATTAAACTCCTACGAGCAGTACTTC.

V gene TRBV4-1 combines with J gene TRBJ2-2; TRBD2 aligns across 7 bases. The germline V gene encodes CDR1 MGHRA and CDR2 YSYEKL. The CDR3 runs 12 residues. The junction had 7 bases not matched to a gene; V was cut back by 3 bases and J by 15 bases. In DNA form, the CDR3 reads TGCGCCAGCAGCCAGACACCCGGGAGGTTGTTTTTT. Protein product: CASSQTPGRLFF.

This clone was counted between two and nine times. The chain couples TRBV7-9 to TRBJ1-3; D is ambiguous. The CDR3 length is 14 residues. Germline V gives CDR1 SEHNR, CDR2 FQNEAQ (reference sequence). Trimming took off 7 bases at V and 2 bases at J, with 12 bases between the two ends. Here the CDR3 reads CASIPTRTGNTIYF. The DNA for the CDR3 is TGTGCCAGCATCCCGACAAGGACTGGAAACACCATATATTTT.

V and J are TRBV14 and TRBJ1-2; 7 bases agree with TRBD1. The CDR3 sequence is 14 residues long. V lost 2 bases and J lost 4; bases outside the gene matches: 4. Germline V CDR1 and CDR2: SGHDN, FVKESK. CDR3 protein: CASSQQGVRYGYTF. The CDR3 nucleotides are TGTGCCAGCAGCCAACAGGGGGTGCGCTATGGCTACACCTTC.

This sequence joins TRBV5-5 and TRBJ2-1; TRBD2 is a possible D gene (5 bases). CDR1 is SGHKS and CDR2 is YYEKEE in the germline V gene (reference sequence). CDR3 length: 17 residues. V lost 4 bases to trimming and J lost 1 base, with 18 bases between them. The CDR3 reads CASSLRSPGSSYNEQFF. Written as DNA, the CDR3 is TGTGCCAGCAGCCTTCGTAGTCCGGGGTCGTCCTACAATGAGCAGTTCTTC.

This clone was seen a handful of times. The chain joins TRBV5-4 to TRBJ2-1; 7 bases map to TRBD2. Germline CDR1 is SGHNT and CDR2 is YYREEE (reference sequence). CDR3 length: 15 amino acids. After removal of 2 bases from V and 4 bases from J, the junction contained 6 bases not matched to a gene. CDR3 sequence reads: CASSFGTSDYNEQFF. Here the CDR3 DNA reads TGTGCCAGCAGCTTCGGTACTAGCGATTACAATGAGCAGTTCTTC.

A single count supports this clone. This rearrangement joins TRBV10-1 to TRBJ2-7, with D possibly being TRBD2 (6 bases). V gave up 5 bases and J gave up 5 bases, with 13 bases separating them. The CDR3 has 13 residues. In germline, CDR1 is WNHNN, CDR2 SYGVQD (reference sequence). CDR3 sequence: CASSPRELDEQYF. The CDR3 DNA reads as TGCGCCAGCAGTCCCCGGGAGTTGGACGAGCAGTACTTC.

The V call is TRBV10-1, the J call TRBJ1-4; D gene ambiguous. This CDR3 is 14 amino acids long. The V gene's germline CDR1 is WNHNN and CDR2 SYGVQD (reference sequence). Trimming took 3 bases from V and 7 from J, leaving 12 bases between them. The CDR3 nucleotides read TGCGCCAGCAGTGAATCGGGTTTTGGTGAAAAACTGTTTTTT. Amino acid sequence: CASSESGFGEKLFF.

The chain recombines TRBV6-5 with TRBJ2-7; unclear D gene. Looked up from germline, CDR1 is MNHEY and CDR2 is SVGAGI. V was trimmed by 4 bases and J by 3 bases, leaving 7 bases between them. The CDR3 covers 12 residues. For the CDR3, the DNA is TGTGCCAGCAGTTGGGCCTTCTACGAGCAGTACTTC. It codes for CASSWAFYEQYF.

This chain connects TRBV20-1 to TRBJ2-7; TRBD1 is a possible D gene (6 bases). CDR3 length: 13 amino acids. The germline CDR1 and CDR2 sequences are DFQATT and SNEGSKA (reference sequence). Trimming cost V 3 bases and J 5 bases, with 14 bases left between them. The CDR3 here is CSASPRGRDEQYF. Written as DNA, the CDR3 is TGCAGTGCTAGTCCCAGGGGTAGGGACGAGCAGTACTTC.

The V call is TRBV18, the J call TRBJ2-5; D is undetermined. Germline-derived CDR1 and CDR2 are KGHSH and LQKENI. The length of the CDR3 is 17 residues. The V and J ends lost 2 bases and 0 bases respectively, with 16 bases between them. As DNA, the CDR3 is TGTGCCAGCTCACCATTGGCAGGTCCCATGTACCAAGAGACCCAGTACTTC. Translated: CASSPLAGPMYQETQYF.

The chain carries TRBV18 and TRBJ2-7; 7 bases fit TRBD1. V gave up 3 bases and J gave up 2 bases; unmatched junction bases: 4. This CDR3 region has 14 residues. Germline V gene sequence: CDR1 KGHSH, CDR2 LQKENI. The CDR3 loop is CASSPEQGPYEQYF. For the CDR3, the DNA is TGTGCCAGCTCACCGGAACAGGGGCCCTACGAGCAGTACTTC.

This clone was recorded only once. This chain uses TRBV6-1 with TRBJ2-7, with D uncertain. In germline, CDR1 is MNHNS, CDR2 SASEGT. Trimming took 1 base from V and 4 from J, leaving 11 bases between them. This CDR3 comprises 14 residues. CDR3 DNA: TGTGCCAGCAGTGAAGGTTCCGCGAGGTACGAGCAGTACTTC. It is translated as CASSEGSARYEQYF.

The chain has TRBV5-4 and TRBJ2-7; TRBD1 aligns across 7 bases. The CDR3 consists of 14 residues. Germline CDR1 reads SGHNT; CDR2 reads YYREEE (reference sequence). With V trimmed by 1 base and J by 7 bases, 8 bases remained unmatched. DNA for the CDR3: TGTGCCAGCAGCTTGAAGGGGGCGAGGAGAGAGCAGTACTTC. The encoded protein is CASSLKGARREQYF.

This chain uses TRBV20-1 with TRBJ1-6; maybe TRBD1 (5 bases). The germline gives CDR1 DFQATT, CDR2 SNEGSKA (reference sequence). The germline V and J ends were trimmed by 3 bases and 6 bases, with 18 bases remaining between them. CDR3 length equals 16 residues. Written as DNA, the CDR3 is TGCAGTGCTAGTGAGAGAAGGGGAAATTCTAATTCACCCCTCCACTTT. Amino acid sequence: CSASERRGNSNSPLHF.

This clone has ten or more counts. The chain combines TRBV5-6 with TRBJ1-1, with TRBD1 matching over 8 bases. The CDR3 extends over 13 amino acids. Unmatched junction bases numbered 9, after V lost 3 bases and J lost 11 bases. From germline, CDR1 is SGHDT and CDR2 YYEEEE. The CDR3 sequence is CASSSTGGLYAFF. CDR3 sequence (DNA): TGTGCCAGCAGCTCAACAGGGGGTCTTTACGCTTTCTTT.

This chain joins TRBV25-1 and TRBJ2-7, with 7 bases lining up with TRBD2. CDR1 and CDR2 from the germline V gene are MGHDK and SYGVNS. CDR3 length: 13 amino acids. The V segment lost 2 bases and the J segment 6 bases; nucleotides outside the gene matches: 4. For the CDR3, the DNA is TGTGCCAGCAGTGAAGTGGGAGGGTCCGAGCAGTACTTC. Translating it yields CASSEVGGSEQYF.

The genes are TRBV5-4 and TRBJ2-4; 9 bases fit TRBD1. Germline V gene data show CDR1 as SGHNT and CDR2 as YYREEE (reference sequence). This CDR3 is 13 amino acids long. With V trimmed by 5 bases and J by 3 bases, 0 bases remained unmatched. This CDR3 is CASRDRGKNIQYF. CDR3 bases: TGTGCCAGCAGGGACAGGGGCAAAAACATTCAGTACTTC. The full variable domain, rest sourced from reference TRBV5-4 and TRBJ2-4, is ETGVTQSPTHLIKTRGQQVTLRCSSQSGHNTVSWYQQALGQGPQFIFQYYREEENGRGNFPPRFSGLQFPNYSSELNVNALELDDSALYLCASRDRGKNIQYFGAGTRLSVL.

V gene TRBV30 combines with J gene TRBJ2-7, with TRBD1 as a possible D gene (6 bases). V was shortened by 3 bases and J by 2 bases, with 14 bases between the two germline ends. The CDR3 has 14 amino acids. Germline V gives CDR1 GTSNPN, CDR2 SVGIG (reference sequence). DNA for the CDR3: TGTGCCTGGAGCCCTAACAGGGAAACCTACGAGCAGTACTTC. The encoded protein is CAWSPNRETYEQYF.

This clone was seen a single time. V is TRBV3-1 (or the pseudogene TRBV3-2) and J is TRBJ1-2, with 9 bases lining up with TRBD1. CDR3 length: 16 residues. V shed 6 bases and J 4 bases; nucleotides not matched to a gene: 12. Germline V lookup: CDR1 LGHDT, CDR2 YNNKEL (reference sequence). CDR3 residues: CASRYGTGGKGYGYTF. The CDR3 bases are TGTGCCAGCAGATACGGCACAGGGGGCAAGGGCTATGGCTACACCTTC.

The chain uses TRBV27 and TRBJ1-3, with D hard to call. Deletions cut 3 bases from V and 3 bases from J, with 9 bases between. The germline V gene encodes CDR1 MNHEY and CDR2 SMNVEV (reference sequence). There are 14 residues in the CDR3. The CDR3 nucleotides read TGTGCCAGCAGTTTGTCGCACTTTGGAAACACCATATATTTT. Protein: CASSLSHFGNTIYF.

This clone has more than one count but fewer than ten. The chain uses TRBV5-1 and TRBJ1-6; the match to TRBD1 covers 7 bases. V was clipped by 2 bases and J by 7 bases; unmatched bases: 6. The CDR3 totals 15 residues. CDR1 and CDR2 (germline): SGHRS, YFSETQ. The CDR3 DNA reads as TGCGCCAGCAGCTTAGCCTCAGGGGGAAATTCACCCCTCCACTTT. Protein product: CASSLASGGNSPLHF.

The chain uses TRBV11-2 and TRBJ2-7; D is unclear. The length of the CDR3 is 13 residues. The V gene's germline CDR1 is SGHAT and CDR2 FQNNGV. Trimming shortened V by 0 bases and J by 6 bases, and 9 bases separated the two germline ends. This chain's CDR3 is CASSLDSQIEQYF. The DNA for the CDR3 is TGTGCCAGCAGCTTAGATTCGCAGATCGAGCAGTACTTC.

The genes are TRBV30 and TRBJ2-3; 9 bases line up with TRBD2. This CDR3 region has 15 residues. CDR1 GTSNPN and CDR2 SVGIG come from the germline V gene (reference sequence). V shed 5 bases, J shed 6 bases, and the junction held 12 bases outside the gene matches. The CDR3 is CAWGGGLARRDTQYF. The CDR3 nucleotides read TGTGCCTGGGGTGGAGGACTAGCGCGGCGGGATACGCAGTATTTT.

The genes are TRBV9 and TRBJ2-3; perhaps TRBD1 as D (5 bases). CDR3 size: 15 residues. The V gene's germline CDR1 is SGDLS and CDR2 YYNGEE. V was clipped by 0 bases and J by 4 bases, with 12 bases between them. The CDR3 DNA follows: TGTGCCAGCAGCGTAGAAGGCAGGGATCCAGATACGCAGTATTTT. It yields the protein CASSVEGRDPDTQYF.

The chain uses TRBV6-5 and TRBJ1-1; tentatively, D is TRBD1 (6 bases). CDR3 length: 13 amino acids. The germline V and J ends were trimmed by 7 bases and 0 bases, with 9 bases remaining between them. The germline gives CDR1 MNHEY, CDR2 SVGAGI. DNA for the CDR3: TGTGCCAGCACCCGGACAGTGAACACTGAAGCTTTCTTT. Residues: CASTRTVNTEAFF.

A single count supports this clone. The genes are TRBV19 and TRBJ2-7; 8 bases are shared with TRBD1. In germline, CDR1 is LNHDA, CDR2 SQIVND (reference sequence). J lost 5 bases, V lost 0 bases, and 27 bases had no gene match. CDR3 length equals 22 residues. For the CDR3, the DNA is TGTGCCAGTAGTATAGAGGGGCCTTTAGGGGCTCAGGGGGCGCTTTGTATGCACGAGCAGTACTTC. This sequence encodes CASSIEGPLGAQGALCMHEQYF.

V and J are TRBV6-1 and TRBJ2-7, with D maybe TRBD1 (6 bases). The CDR3 has 17 residues. In germline, CDR1 is MNHNS, CDR2 SASEGT. The V and J ends lost 0 bases and 4 bases respectively, with 19 bases between them. CDR3 protein: CASSEALVSLTGYEQYF. Written as DNA, the CDR3 is TGTGCCAGCAGTGAAGCGCTGGTTTCCCTGACAGGTTACGAGCAGTACTTC.

The chain joins TRBV5-1 to TRBJ1-1; possible D gene TRBD1, 5 bases. Per the germline V gene, CDR1 is SGHRS and CDR2 is YFSETQ. CDR3 size: 13 residues. Trimming removed 4 bases from V and 1 base from J, with 8 bases in between. CDR3 coding DNA: TGCGCCAGCAGCGTGACAGCGAACACTGAAGCTTTCTTT. Its protein product is CASSVTANTEAFF.

The V call is TRBV7-6, the J call TRBJ2-5, with 9 bases lining up with TRBD1. V shed 6 bases and J 3 bases; nucleotides not matched to a gene: 14. The CDR3 has 17 residues. Germline-derived CDR1 and CDR2 are SGHVS and FNYEAQ. The CDR3 nucleotides read TGTGCCAGCAGTTCGGCCGGGACAGGGAGACAGAAAGAGACCCAGTACTTC. Its protein product is CASSSAGTGRQKETQYF.